Here is one TCR beta chain with its context. Given the absence of the conserved phenylalanine or tryptophan at the CDR3 end, a read error is likely. Preparation of the TCRbeta library was carried out with unique molecular identifiers. TCRdb called the PCR reads again in MiXCR, with one record for every CDR3 protein. The sample carries approximately 350,000 distinct CDR3 sequences, about 9.4% recorded once. This sample is part of a study of T-cell reconstitution after alpha-beta-depleted transplantation in children. The CDR3 totals 14 residues. V lost 1 base and J 5 bases, leaving 12 bases between the germline ends. Germline loops: CDR1 SGDLS, CDR2 YYNGEE.

The rearrangement uses TRBV9 and TRBJ1-1, with D perhaps TRBD1 (5 bases). This clonotype was sampled from a human donor who donated a stem cell graft to a child with acute lymphoblastic leukemia. The sample here was PBMCs from the stem cell graft donor, taken from the stem cell graft. The CDR3 is CASSVRGGLTEAFL. CDR3 nucleotides: TGTGCCAGCAGCGTACGTGGGGGACTGACTGAAGCTTTCTTG.